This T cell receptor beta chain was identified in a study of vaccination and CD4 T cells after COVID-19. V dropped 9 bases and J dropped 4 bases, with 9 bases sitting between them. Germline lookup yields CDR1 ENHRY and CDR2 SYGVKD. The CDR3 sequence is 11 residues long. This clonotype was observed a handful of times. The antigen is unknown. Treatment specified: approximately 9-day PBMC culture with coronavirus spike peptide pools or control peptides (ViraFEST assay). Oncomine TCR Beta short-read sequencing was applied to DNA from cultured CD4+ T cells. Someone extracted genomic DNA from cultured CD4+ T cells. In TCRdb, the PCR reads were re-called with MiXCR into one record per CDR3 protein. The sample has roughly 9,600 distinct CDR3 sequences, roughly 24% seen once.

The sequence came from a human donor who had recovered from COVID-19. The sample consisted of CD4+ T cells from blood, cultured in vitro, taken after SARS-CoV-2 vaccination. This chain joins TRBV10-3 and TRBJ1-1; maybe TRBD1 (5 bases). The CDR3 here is CAIRRGTEAFF. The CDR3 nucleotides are TGTGCCATACGAAGGGGCACTGAAGCTTTCTTT.